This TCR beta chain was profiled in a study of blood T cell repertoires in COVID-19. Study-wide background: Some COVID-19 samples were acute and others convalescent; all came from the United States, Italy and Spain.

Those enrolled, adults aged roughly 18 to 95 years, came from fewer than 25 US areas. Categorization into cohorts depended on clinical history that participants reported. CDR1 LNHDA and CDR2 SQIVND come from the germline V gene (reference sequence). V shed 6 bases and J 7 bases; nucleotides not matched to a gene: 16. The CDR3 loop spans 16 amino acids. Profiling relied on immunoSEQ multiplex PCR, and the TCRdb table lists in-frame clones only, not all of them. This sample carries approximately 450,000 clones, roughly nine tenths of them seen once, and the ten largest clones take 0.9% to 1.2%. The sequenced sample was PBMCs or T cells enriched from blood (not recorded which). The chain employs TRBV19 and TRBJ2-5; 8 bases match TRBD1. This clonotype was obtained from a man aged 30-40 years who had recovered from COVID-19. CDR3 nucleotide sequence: TGTGCCAGTAGCGTGAGCGCCAGGGGGCTTGGAGGGACCCAGTACTTC. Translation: CASSVSARGLGGTQYF.